This TCR beta chain was documented in a study of T cell repertoires in aging, cancer and after chemotherapy. Study information: Paired samples before and after chemotherapy came from chronic lymphocytic leukemia patients on fludarabine- or bendamustine-based regimens.

Peripheral blood genomic DNA, not sorted cells or RNA, was the template. Multiplex touch-down PCR with TRB-A/B primers amplified rearranged V-D-J TRB sequences. One entry per CDR3 protein, called by TCRdb with MiXCR from the multiplex PCR reads. Of 1,500 to 2,000 distinct CDR3 sequences in the sample, over 55% were seen once. V lost 3 bases, J lost 7 bases, and 10 bases lay in between. The CDR3 covers 14 residues. Germline values: CDR1 LNHDA, CDR2 SQIVND (reference sequence). The sequence derives from a human donor with a blood cancer. Sequenced: blood. This chain joins TRBV19 and TRBJ1-6; TRBD1 might be the D (5 bases). The CDR3 coding sequence is TGTGCCAGTAGTATTGACGGGGGGAATTCACCCCTCCACTTT. It specifies CASSIDGGNSPLHF.